These T cell receptor beta chains were read from a single sample in a study of cytotoxic CD8 clonotypes in ibrutinib-treated CLL. Sequenced by immunoSEQ multiplex PCR; TCRdb stores in-frame clones only, minus some. The table has tens of thousands of clones, approximately 67% seen once. Specimen: PBMCs, collected at disease progression, from a patient treated with ibrutinib. The receptors come from a human donor with chronic lymphocytic leukemia. CDR3s include the opening cysteine and the closing phenylalanine or tryptophan. D genes are given only for firm matches. Only part of the rows carry a size: once, few, many, or a class if the clone is expanded.

NA,TRBV5-6,TRBJ2-7,NA,CASSLGVGTVIYEQYF,TGTGCCAGCAGCTTGGGCGTCGGGACGGTGATCTACGAGCAGTACTTC
NA,TRBV25-1,TRBJ1-1,NA,CASSEVGLGDTEAFF,TGTGCCAGCAGTGAAGTGGGTCTAGGGGACACTGAAGCTTTCTTT
NA,TRBV5-1,TRBJ2-7,NA,CASSWDGLEQYF,TGCGCCAGCAGCTGGGACGGGCTCGAGCAGTACTTC
NA,TRBV6-1,TRBJ2-7,TRBD1,CASRGQGGREQYF,TGTGCCAGCAGGGGACAGGGGGGTCGCGAGCAGTACTTC
NA,TRBV4-2,TRBJ2-1,NA,CASSQESGRAYNEQFF,TGTGCCAGCAGCCAAGAATCGGGCAGGGCCTACAATGAGCAGTTCTTC
NA,TRBV18,TRBJ2-5,TRBD1,CASSPFRDRGETQYF,TGTGCCAGCTCACCTTTCCGGGACAGGGGCGAGACCCAGTACTTC
few,TRBV5-1,TRBJ2-2,TRBD1,CASSLGTGRSTGELFF,TGCGCCAGCAGCTTGGGGACAGGGCGATCGACCGGGGAGCTGTTTTTT
NA,TRBV5-1,TRBJ1-5,NA,CASSSEGGQPQHF,TGCGCCAGCAGCTCCGAGGGGGGTCAGCCCCAGCATTTT
NA,TRBV9,TRBJ2-2,NA,CASSAYNTGELFF,TGTGCCAGCAGCGCCTATAACACCGGGGAGCTGTTTTTT
once,TRBV2,TRBJ1-2,NA,CASSEEPGEVYGYTF,TGTGCCAGCAGTGAAGAACCCGGGGAAGTCTATGGCTACACCTTC
NA,TRBV30,TRBJ1-6,NA,CAWRSGAYNSPLHF,TGTGCCTGGAGGTCGGGCGCCTATAATTCACCCCTCCACTTT
NA,TRBV19,TRBJ1-2,NA,CASLALGTVANYGYTF,TGTGCCAGTCTCGCCCTCGGGACGGTCGCTAACTATGGCTACACCTTC
NA,TRBV7-5,TRBJ1-2,NA,CARSVTAIYGYTF,TGTGCCAGAAGCGTCACAGCAATCTATGGCTACACCTTC
NA,TRBV27,TRBJ2-1,NA,CASSLGKRNEQFF,TGTGCCAGCAGTTTAGGTAAGAGGAATGAGCAGTTCTTC
NA,TRBV11-2,TRBJ2-5,NA,CASSLEQGWETQYF,TGTGCCAGCAGCTTAGAACAGGGATGGGAGACCCAGTACTTC
medium-sized,TRBV2,TRBJ1-3,TRBD1,CARSTGDSGNTIYF,TGTGCCAGGTCTACAGGGGACTCTGGAAACACCATATATTTT
NA,TRBV7-2,TRBJ2-5,TRBD2,CASSLVGGGRTGETQYF,TGTGCCAGCAGCTTAGTGGGCGGGGGGCGCACAGGGGAGACCCAGTACTTC
NA,TRBV5-1,TRBJ1-1,NA,CASSTGPLATEAFF,TGCGCCAGCAGCACGGGACCCCTGGCCACTGAAGCTTTCTTT
NA,TRBV18,TRBJ2-3,TRBD1,CASSPNRGNTDTQYF,TGTGCCAGCTCACCGAACAGGGGAAACACAGATACGCAGTATTTT
NA,TRBV7-9,TRBJ1-5,NA,CASSSMAPTGVQPQHF,TGTGCCAGCAGCTCCATGGCTCCGACAGGAGTGCAGCCCCAGCATTTT
NA,TRBV7-3,TRBJ2-2,NA,CASSLGLGGTGELFF,TGTGCCAGCAGCTTAGGCCTAGGTGGAACCGGGGAGCTGTTTTTT
NA,TRBV29-1,TRBJ2-2,NA,CSVDKGWTGELFF,TGCAGCGTTGACAAGGGATGGACCGGGGAGCTGTTTTTT
NA,TRBV2,TRBJ2-3,NA,CASRGTSSTDTQYF,TGTGCCAGCAGGGGGACATCGAGCACAGATACGCAGTATTTT
NA,TRBV13,TRBJ1-1,NA,CASSPGALNTEAFF,TGTGCCAGCAGCCCGGGCGCACTGAACACTGAAGCTTTCTTT
many,TRBV27,TRBJ1-6,NA,CASRRGMDDSPLHF,TGTGCCAGCAGAAGGGGGATGGACGACTCACCCCTCCACTTT
NA,TRBV7-3,TRBJ2-3,NA,CASSLQYNTDTQYF,TGTGCCAGCAGCTTACAATATAACACAGATACGCAGTATTTT
NA,TRBV7-9,TRBJ1-4,NA,CASSFSTNEKLFF,TGTGCCAGCAGCTTTTCCACAAATGAAAAACTGTTTTTT